The rows below give T cell receptor beta chains drawn from one sample of a study of T cell responses to AZD1222 COVID-19 vaccine. Sequencing was performed with immunoSEQ multiplex PCR; in TCRdb, only in-frame clones are kept and a portion is missing. The table includes around 110,000 clones, roughly 93% detected once. Sequencing was performed on peripheral blood, taken 28 days after the second AZD1222 dose. The receptors stem from an adult who received the AZD1222 COVID-19 vaccine. CDR3s include the opening cysteine and the closing phenylalanine or tryptophan. A D gene is named only where the DNA matches it firmly. Clone size is stated in some rows and not others, as once, few, many or a class when expanded.

d_gene,len,j_gene,abundance,v_gene,CDR3nt,CDR3aa
TRBD2,15,TRBJ2-7,.,TRBV13,TGTGCCAGCAGCACCGGGACTAGCGAAGACTACGAGCAGTACTTC,CASSTGTSEDYEQYF
.,11,TRBJ1-1,.,TRBV11-2,TGTGCCAGCAGCTCCTATTCTGAAGCTTTCTTT,CASSSYSEAFF
.,20,TRBJ2-4,.,TRBV28,TGTGCCAGCAGTTTTACCTGTTGGGGGCGCCGGCCCAGGAGCAAAAACATTCAGTACTTC,CASSFTCWGRRPRSKNIQYF
TRBD1,18,TRBJ1-1,few,TRBV24-1,TGTGCCACCAGTGATTTGCTCGTCAGGGGGCAGGGGAACACTGAAGCTTTCTTT,CATSDLLVRGQGNTEAFF
TRBD2,15,TRBJ2-3,.,TRBV7-9,TGTGCCAGCAGCTTATCTAGCGGGTTCACAGATACGCAGTATTTT,CASSLSSGFTDTQYF
.,15,TRBJ2-3,.,TRBV27,TGTGCCAGCAGTTTATCAGTCCATTCGGGTGATACGCAGTATTTT,CASSLSVHSGDTQYF
.,15,TRBJ1-4,.,TRBV2,TGTGCCAGCAGTGAAGCGCTTCTGGGCCTTGAAAAACTGTTTTTT,CASSEALLGLEKLFF
TRBD1,18,TRBJ2-7,.,TRBV7-3,TGTGCCAGCAGCTTAACGGGACCCTTCGGGACAGAGACCTACGAGCAGTACTTC,CASSLTGPFGTETYEQYF
.,15,TRBJ1-4,.,TRBV3-1/TRBV3-2,TGTGCCAGCAGCCAAGTTCAACATCTGGGTGAAAAACTGTTTTTT,CASSQVQHLGEKLFF
.,14,TRBJ2-3,.,TRBV5-1,TGCGCCAGCAACGACGGCCTCCCCCCAGATACGCAGTATTTT,CASNDGLPPDTQYF
TRBD1,17,TRBJ1-2,.,TRBV28,TGTGCCAGCAGTTTAGATTCAGGACAGGGGGCAAGCTATGGCTACACCTTC,CASSLDSGQGASYGYTF
.,16,TRBJ2-5,.,TRBV7-9,TGTGCCAGCACCCTCGCCCGGGACCATCCCGGAGAGACCCAGTACTTC,CASTLARDHPGETQYF
.,14,TRBJ1-5,.,TRBV6-1,TGTGCCAGCAGTGAAGAGGGGAGCAATCAGCCCCAGCATTTT,CASSEEGSNQPQHF
TRBD1,15,TRBJ2-3,.,TRBV28,TGTGCCAGCAGATCCGGGACAGGGTTTTTTAATACGCAGTATTTT,CASRSGTGFFNTQYF
.,13,TRBJ1-2,.,TRBV6-5,TGTGCCAGCACGGCGGCAGGGACGGAGGGCTACACCTTC,CASTAAGTEGYTF
.,12,TRBJ2-1,.,TRBV6-5,TGTGCCAGCAGTACGTTGGGGAATGAGCAGTTCTTC,CASSTLGNEQFF
.,13,TRBJ1-2,.,TRBV27,TGTGCCAGCAGTTTCTCAAGGGTCGAGGGCTACACCTTC,CASSFSRVEGYTF
TRBD1,18,TRBJ2-1,.,TRBV28,TGTGCCAGCAGTTCCCAGGGGGTAGCGACCGACTCCTACAATGAGCAGTTCTTC,CASSSQGVATDSYNEQFF
.,15,TRBJ1-3,.,TRBV21-1,TGTGCCAGCAGCAAAGGTGGGACATTCGGAAACACCATATATTTT,CASSKGGTFGNTIYF
.,14,TRBJ1-4,.,TRBV30,TGTGCCTGGAGTGTACTATTGGGAGGGGAAAAACTGTTTTTT,CAWSVLLGGEKLFF
TRBD2,14,TRBJ2-7,.,TRBV5-4,TGTGCCAGCAGCGCCGATAGCGGGAGGAATGAGCAGTACTTC,CASSADSGRNEQYF
.,15,TRBJ2-2,.,TRBV7-9,TGTGCCAGCAGCTTCGCCCGAGGCAGCACCGGGGAGCTGTTTTTT,CASSFARGSTGELFF
.,14,TRBJ2-7,.,TRBV6-5,TGTGCCAGCAGTTACTCGAACGTTGCCTACGAGCAGTACTTC,CASSYSNVAYEQYF
TRBD2,14,TRBJ2-1,.,TRBV19,TGTGCCAGTAGTATCGAAAGCGGGAGCCTAAAACTATTCTTC,CASSIESGSLKLFF
.,16,TRBJ2-7,.,TRBV4-1,TGCGCCAGCAGCCCCTCGGCCCTGCGGGCCTCCTACGAGCAGTACTTC,CASSPSALRASYEQYF
TRBD1,15,TRBJ1-2,few,TRBV28,TGTGCCAGCAGTCCCCGGGACAGATTGTACTATGGCTACACCTTC,CASSPRDRLYYGYTF
.,16,TRBJ1-3,once,TRBV28,TGTGCCAGCAGTTTTTGGGATGTGGGCTCTGGAAACACCATATATTTT,CASSFWDVGSGNTIYF
.,14,TRBJ1-2,.,TRBV6-6,TGTGCCAGCTATCTTGGGGCGGCGGGTTATGGCTACACCTTC,CASYLGAAGYGYTF
TRBD1,14,TRBJ2-7,.,TRBV27,TGTGCCAGCAGTCCGGGGACAGGCTTCTACGAGCAGTACTTC,CASSPGTGFYEQYF
TRBD1,15,TRBJ1-2,.,TRBV20-1,TGCAGTGCTAGTCAGGGTCCAGGGGGCTGGTATGGCTACACCTTC,CSASQGPGGWYGYTF
.,15,TRBJ2-7,once,TRBV9,TGTGCCAGCGGTCCGAGGGCTTCGAATTGGCACGAGCAGTACTTC,CASGPRASNWHEQYF
TRBD2,15,TRBJ2-1,.,TRBV6-5,TGTGCCAGCACCGTAGCGTCTAGCGGGGGCAATGAGCAGTTCTTC,CASTVASSGGNEQFF
TRBD2,15,TRBJ2-1,few,TRBV13,TGTGCCAGCAGCTTACGACTAGCGGGGGGCAATGAGCAGTTCTTC,CASSLRLAGGNEQFF
.,13,TRBJ2-7,.,TRBV3-1/TRBV3-2,TGTGCCAGCAGCCAAGATTCCGTACACTTCCAGGCGTTC,CASSQDSVHFQAF
.,15,TRBJ1-2,few,TRBV5-1,TGCGCCAGCAGCTTGGCCGGGCAGGTCGGCCATGGCTACACCTTC,CASSLAGQVGHGYTF
TRBD1,15,TRBJ1-1,.,TRBV6-5,TGTGCCAGCAGCAGGGGGCGCGGCTGGGACACTGAAGCTTTCTTT,CASSRGRGWDTEAFF
.,13,TRBJ1-1,.,TRBV3-1/TRBV3-2,TGTGCCAGCAGCCCCTGGGGGGCCACTGAAGCTTTCTTT,CASSPWGATEAFF
.,13,TRBJ1-3,.,TRBV6-5,TGTGCCAGCAGTCCAGTGGCTGGAAACACCATATATTTT,CASSPVAGNTIYF
.,12,TRBJ2-5,.,TRBV7-9,TGTGCCAGTGAGGGCAGCCAAGAGACCCAGTACTTC,CASEGSQETQYF
.,12,TRBJ2-7,once,TRBV13,TGTGCCAGCAGCTTAGGCCGAACAGGGCCGTACTTC,CASSLGRTGPYF
.,13,TRBJ2-7,.,TRBV10-3,TGTGCCATCACCAGTCCCAATTCCTACGAGCAGTACTTC,CAITSPNSYEQYF
.,13,TRBJ2-3,.,TRBV24-1,TGTGCCACCAGTGATCCCTCGGGAGATACGCAGTATTTT,CATSDPSGDTQYF
.,15,TRBJ1-5,.,TRBV4-2,TGTGCCAGCAGCCAGAGGGTCGGGGGAAATCAGCCCCAGCATTTT,CASSQRVGGNQPQHF
TRBD2,14,TRBJ2-1,.,TRBV28,TGTGCCAGCAGTTTGGGCATCCGGGGGGGTGAGCAGTTCTTC,CASSLGIRGGEQFF
.,19,TRBJ2-1,once,TRBV3-1/TRBV3-2,TGTGCCAGCAGCCAAGATCGGCATGGGGCGGGCAGCTCCTACAATGAGCAGTTCTTC,CASSQDRHGAGSSYNEQFF
.,11,TRBJ1-1,.,TRBV28,TGTGCCAGCGGGGACAACACTGAAGCTTTCTTT,CASGDNTEAFF
TRBD1,15,TRBJ2-7,.,TRBV6-2/TRBV6-3,TGTGCCAGCAGTTACTCGACAGGGGGCCAATACGAGCAGTACTTC,CASSYSTGGQYEQYF
TRBD1,15,TRBJ1-2,.,TRBV3-1/TRBV3-2,TGTGCCAGCAGCCATTTTACAGGGGATGGCTATGGCTACACCTTC,CASSHFTGDGYGYTF
.,14,TRBJ1-1,few,TRBV19,TGTGCCAGTAGTGCGATGTTCCATAACACTGAAGCTTTCTTT,CASSAMFHNTEAFF
TRBD2,16,TRBJ2-5,.,TRBV6-4,TGTGCCAGCCCTCTCTCTAGCGGGAAGGGGTGGGAGACCCAGTACTTC,CASPLSSGKGWETQYF
.,14,TRBJ1-2,.,TRBV2,TGTGCCAGCAATCCAGGCGATAGATCCTATGGCTACACCTTC,CASNPGDRSYGYTF
TRBD1,14,TRBJ1-2,.,TRBV5-1,TGCGCCAGCAGCCCCCGGGACAGACACTATGGCTACACCTTC,CASSPRDRHYGYTF
TRBD1,13,TRBJ2-1,.,TRBV25-1,TGTGCCAGCACGACAGGGGGATACAATGAGCAGTTCTTC,CASTTGGYNEQFF
.,11,TRBJ2-5,.,TRBV5-1,TGCGCCAGCAGATCGGGAGAGACCCAGTACTTC,CASRSGETQYF
TRBD1,16,TRBJ2-3,.,TRBV7-3,TGTGCCAGCAGCCCCCACCCGGACAGGGTGACAGATACGCAGTATTTT,CASSPHPDRVTDTQYF
.,17,TRBJ2-2,.,TRBV15,TGTGCCACCAGCAGAGATAAACGGCAGGGACTGGCCGGGGAGCTGTTTTTT,CATSRDKRQGLAGELFF
.,13,TRBJ2-3,.,TRBV30,TGTGCCTGGAGTGTAAAGGGGGAAGATACGCAGTATTTT,CAWSVKGEDTQYF
TRBD2,13,TRBJ2-1,.,TRBV6-2/TRBV6-3,TGTGCCAGCAGTCGGGGACTAGCGGGTGAGCAGTTCTTC,CASSRGLAGEQFF
.,14,TRBJ1-6,.,TRBV6-4,TGTGCCAGCAGTGACAGGGGTGGGAATTCACCCCTCCACTTT,CASSDRGGNSPLHF